The T cell receptor (beta chain) under discussion was sequenced for a study of T-cell reconstitution after alpha-beta-depleted transplantation in children. Findings and caveats of the study: A year had passed since transplant, and T-cell counts and diversity by then came mostly from newly produced T cells. Expanded clones from the graft, numbering several hundred, reportedly supplied alpha-beta T cells about two months after transplant. Surviving recipient cells, namely T cells and thymic progenitors, were the source of high day-60 TCRbeta diversity in some patients.

Points on this clonotype: The antigen is unknown.

Construction of the TCRbeta library involved unique molecular identifiers. TCRdb used MiXCR to reprocess the PCR reads, holding one entry per CDR3 protein. This sample has hundreds of thousands of distinct CDR3 sequences, with roughly a tenth found just once. Trimming pared 0 bases from V and 6 bases from J, leaving 14 bases between. In germline, CDR1 is SGHRS, CDR2 YFSETQ. The CDR3 is 15 amino acids. The chain recombines TRBV5-1 with TRBJ2-3; D unclear. The TCR originated in a boy less than two years old with acute myeloid leukemia, due to receive a stem cell transplant. The source was PBMCs, collected before TCRalphabeta/CD19-depleted stem cell transplant. As DNA, the CDR3 is TGCGCCAGCAGCTTGGGTTGGGTCCCAGACGATACGCAGTATTTT. Its protein product is CASSLGWVPDDTQYF.